The clone carrying this T cell receptor (beta chain) was detected only once. Its specificity is unknown. Treatment in this sample: some 20 received Ad26.COV2.S at low or high dose, single or two shots; about 5 received placebo; per-sample allocation not given. The study sampled participants on day 63 after the first vaccine or placebo injection. The CDR3 extends over 14 amino acids. The ends were cut back, 2 bases at V and 1 base at J, with 9 bases in the middle. Germline CDR1 and CDR2: MNHEY and SVGAGI. TCRdb keeps only in-frame clones here, not all; method: immunoSEQ multiplex PCR. The sample includes more than 300,000 clones, around 84% seen only once; the top ten take 1.9%. The data belong to a study of Ad26.COV2.S vaccination and SARS-CoV-2 variants. Study-wide findings and caveats: People given the vaccine had a wider spike-specific TCR breadth than placebo recipients did.

This TCR was recovered from a person aged 18-60 years who received the Ad26.COV2.S COVID-19 vaccine or a placebo. The sample was peripheral blood, taken in a trial of Ad26.COV2.S vaccine versus placebo. This chain links TRBV6-5 with TRBJ2-7, with D possibly TRBD2 on 5 matching bases. Here the CDR3 reads CASSYVGLSYEQYF. CDR3 in DNA: TGTGCCAGCAGTTACGTTGGACTGTCCTACGAGCAGTACTTC.